This passage covers 5 T cell receptor beta chains from one sample sequenced in a study of early T cells in non-severe SARS-CoV-2 infection. TCRdb re-derived calls from the 5' RACE reads in MiXCR, one entry per CDR3 protein. This table holds under 30,000 distinct CDR3 sequences, less than 7% found once. Specimen: whole blood. The origin of the receptors is an adult who was a healthcare worker with PCR-confirmed SARS-CoV-2 infection or an uninfected control (not recorded which).

This clonotype has a count of ten or more. CDR3 coding DNA: TGTGCCAGCAGCGAAGATAGCGGGGGGGCCTTGGGAGAGCAGTACTTC. Translated: CASSEDSGGALGEQYF. The chain carries TRBV7-9 and TRBJ2-7, with 11 nucleotides matching TRBD2. The germline CDR1 and CDR2 sequences are SEHNR and FQNEAQ (reference sequence). The V gene end was trimmed by 5 bases and the J gene end by 7 bases; junction bases not matched to a gene: 13. This CDR3 is built from 16 residues.

The chain links TRBV18 to TRBJ2-7; 9 nucleotides match TRBD1. CDR1 is KGHSH and CDR2 is LQKENI in the germline V gene. CDR3 length equals 14 residues. The V segment lost 3 bases and the J segment 3 bases; nucleotides outside the gene matches: 3. The CDR3, as DNA: TGTGCCAGCTCACCGGGGACAGGGAACTACGAGCAGTACTTC. Protein: CASSPGTGNYEQYF.

This sequence joins TRBV28 and TRBJ2-3; perhaps TRBD1 as D (6 bases). The V end lost 4 bases, the J end lost 8 bases, and 16 bases lay between the germline ends. CDR3 length: 14 amino acids. Germline-derived CDR1 and CDR2 are MDHEN and SYDVKM. CDR3 sequence reads: CASSYLGAIGTQYF. The CDR3 bases are TGTGCCAGCAGTTATTTGGGGGCTATTGGTACGCAGTATTTT.

This clonotype was recorded many times. The chain couples TRBV20-1 to TRBJ1-4; tentatively, D is TRBD1 (6 bases). The CDR3 covers 13 residues. Germline CDR1 DFQATT, CDR2 SNEGSKA (reference sequence). The V end lost 3 bases, the J end lost 6 bases, and 11 bases lay between the germline ends. The CDR3 DNA sequence: TGCAGTGCTAGTCGAGGGACACATGAAAAACTGTTTTTT. Translated, it gives CSASRGTHEKLFF.

This clonotype was seen ten or more times. The CDR3 reads CASSLERSTYEQYF. CDR3 coding DNA: TGCGCCAGCAGCTTGGAGCGTAGTACCTACGAGCAGTACTTC. The V call is TRBV5-1, the J call TRBJ2-7; no firm D call. The CDR3 has 14 residues. V was trimmed by 0 bases and J by 2 bases, leaving 9 bases between them. CDR1 and CDR2 (germline): SGHRS, YFSETQ.